This is a list of T cell receptor beta chains from one sample in a study of technical replicates of blood from a handful of donors. Produced via immunoSEQ multiplex PCR; TCRdb's table is partial and in-frame only. Of some 77,000 clones detected, more than 85% appear once; the ten largest clones hold less than 0.4%. The sequenced sample consisted of T cells isolated from PBMCs. The source is a human donor in good health. The CDR3 runs from the conserved cysteine through the conserved F or W. The D gene is left open where the match is weak. Rows may omit the clone size; those that give it use once, few, many or a size class.

J gene,V gene,D gene,clone size,CDR3 protein,CDR3 DNA
TRBJ1-5,TRBV4-1,TRBD1,.,CASSSRDRGFNQPQHF,TGCGCCAGCAGCTCCCGGGACAGGGGGTTCAATCAGCCCCAGCATTTT
TRBJ2-1,TRBV11-2,TRBD2,.,CASSLSGGYNEQFF,TGTGCCAGCAGCTTGTCGGGAGGTTACAATGAGCAGTTCTTC
TRBJ2-3,TRBV7-6,.,.,CASSFGTGEPRADTQYF,TGTGCCAGCAGCTTTGGGACGGGAGAACCCCGGGCAGATACGCAGTATTTT
TRBJ2-2,TRBV10-1,TRBD2,.,CASSFNPLAGNTGELFF,TGCGCCAGCAGTTTTAACCCCCTAGCGGGGAACACCGGGGAGCTGTTTTTT
TRBJ2-7,TRBV11-2,TRBD1,.,CASSLEGQVLIRGF,TGTGCCAGCAGCTTAGAGGGACAGGTGCTCATAAGGGGCTTC
TRBJ2-2,TRBV7-9,TRBD1,.,CASSLQGATGELFF,TGTGCCAGCAGCCTCCAGGGGGCCACCGGGGAGCTGTTTTTT
TRBJ1-1,TRBV7-2,.,.,CASSLMSPSEAFF,TGTGCCAGCAGCTTAATGTCCCCTTCCGAAGCTTTCTTT
TRBJ1-5,TRBV5-6,.,.,CASSLVGNQPQHF,TGTGCCAGCAGCTTGGTCGGGAATCAGCCCCAGCATTTT
TRBJ2-3,TRBV6-4,.,.,CASPKPGVLGDTQYF,TGTGCCAGCCCTAAGCCGGGGGTATTAGGAGATACGCAGTATTTT
TRBJ1-1,TRBV9,.,.,CASSLGEGKAFF,TGTGCCAGCAGCCTAGGGGAGGGGAAAGCTTTCTTT
TRBJ1-1,TRBV5-4,.,.,CASSLGGGANTEAFF,TGTGCCAGCAGCTTAGGTGGGGGGGCGAACACTGAAGCTTTCTTT
TRBJ2-1,TRBV29-1,.,.,CSVEPGRGNEQFF,TGCAGCGTTGAACCAGGTCGGGGCAATGAGCAGTTCTTC
TRBJ1-2,TRBV21-1,.,.,CASSKALGRQTYGYTF,TGTGCCAGCAGCAAAGCTCTTGGGCGACAGACTTATGGCTACACCTTC
TRBJ2-7,TRBV7-2,.,.,CASSQDYLYEQYF,TGTGCCAGCAGCCAGGACTACCTATACGAGCAGTACTTC
TRBJ2-7,TRBV5-1,TRBD2,.,CASSDAPAGGGEQYF,TGCGCCAGCAGCGACGCACCAGCGGGAGGGGGCGAGCAGTACTTC
TRBJ1-1,TRBV6-1,.,.,CAGGTRNTEAFF,TGTGCCGGGGGGACGAGGAACACTGAAGCTTTCTTT
TRBJ1-5,TRBV6-6,.,.,CASHQGGGQPQHF,TGTGCCAGCCATCAGGGCGGGGGTCAGCCCCAGCATTTT
TRBJ1-2,TRBV18,.,once,CASSPGVYGYTF,TGTGCCAGCTCACCAGGAGTCTATGGCTACACCTTC
TRBJ1-2,TRBV6-5,.,.,CASSLTSADGYTF,TGTGCCAGCAGCCTCACAAGCGCCGATGGCTACACCTTC
TRBJ1-1,TRBV6-6,TRBD1,.,CASSYTAGGRTEAFF,TGTGCCAGCAGTTACACGGCAGGGGGAAGAACTGAAGCTTTCTTT
TRBJ2-5,TRBV7-9,.,.,CASSLVVQEETQYF,TGTGCCAGCAGCTTAGTCGTCCAGGAAGAGACCCAGTACTTC
TRBJ1-1,TRBV14,.,few,CASSQDRVRTFF,TGTGCCAGCAGCCAAGACAGGGTTCGGACTTTCTTT
TRBJ2-7,TRBV7-3,TRBD2,.,CASSPSGGRLDEQYF,TGTGCCAGCAGCCCCTCGGGCGGGAGGTTAGACGAGCAGTACTTC
TRBJ2-7,TRBV28,.,.,CASSPPELAHYEQYF,TGTGCCAGCAGTCCGCCCGAACTAGCACACTACGAGCAGTACTTC